This T cell receptor beta chain originates from a study of OX40 agonist ivuxolimab in advanced cancers. The overall study: The study gave patients intravenous ivuxolimab at 0.01 to 10 mg/kg every 2 weeks.

Of note for this clone: No antigen is known for it.

This CDR3 has 13 amino acids. V lost 5 bases, J lost 4 bases, and 11 bases lay in between. Germline loops: CDR1 SGHTA, CDR2 FQGNSA. Here immunoSEQ multiplex PCR was the method, and the copy in TCRdb shows in-frame clones only, minus some. This table holds roughly 100,000 clones, 84% found once. Study results and limitations: Relative to CD4+, CD8+ T cells held more expanded clones on average. Circulating CD4+ and CD8+ T cells showed clonal expansion by week 6 at 0.1 to 3.0 mg/kg.

The origin of this receptor is an adult with an advanced solid tumor such as melanoma, head and neck, liver or kidney cancer. This chain connects TRBV7-2 to TRBJ1-2; no reliable D call. Sequenced material: CD4+ or CD8+ T cells sorted from blood, taken in a trial of the OX40 agonist ivuxolimab. CDR3 in amino acids: CASSLTNTYGYTF. The CDR3 DNA sequence: TGTGCCAGCAGCCTTACGAATACCTATGGCTACACCTTC.